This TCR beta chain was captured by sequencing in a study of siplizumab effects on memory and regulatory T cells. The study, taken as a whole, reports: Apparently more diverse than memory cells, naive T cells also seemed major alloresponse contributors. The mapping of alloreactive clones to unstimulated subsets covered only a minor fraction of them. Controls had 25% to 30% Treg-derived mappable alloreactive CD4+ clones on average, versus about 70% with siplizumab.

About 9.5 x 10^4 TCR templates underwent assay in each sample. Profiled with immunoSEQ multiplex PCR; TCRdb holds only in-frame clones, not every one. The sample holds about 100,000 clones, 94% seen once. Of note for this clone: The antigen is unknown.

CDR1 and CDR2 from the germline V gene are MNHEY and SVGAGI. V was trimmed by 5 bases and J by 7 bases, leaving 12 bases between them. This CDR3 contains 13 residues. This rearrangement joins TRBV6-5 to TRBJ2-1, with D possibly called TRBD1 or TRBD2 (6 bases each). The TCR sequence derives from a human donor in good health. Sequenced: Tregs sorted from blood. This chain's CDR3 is CASSKQGGNEQFF. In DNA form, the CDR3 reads TGTGCCAGCAGTAAACAAGGGGGGAATGAGCAGTTCTTC.